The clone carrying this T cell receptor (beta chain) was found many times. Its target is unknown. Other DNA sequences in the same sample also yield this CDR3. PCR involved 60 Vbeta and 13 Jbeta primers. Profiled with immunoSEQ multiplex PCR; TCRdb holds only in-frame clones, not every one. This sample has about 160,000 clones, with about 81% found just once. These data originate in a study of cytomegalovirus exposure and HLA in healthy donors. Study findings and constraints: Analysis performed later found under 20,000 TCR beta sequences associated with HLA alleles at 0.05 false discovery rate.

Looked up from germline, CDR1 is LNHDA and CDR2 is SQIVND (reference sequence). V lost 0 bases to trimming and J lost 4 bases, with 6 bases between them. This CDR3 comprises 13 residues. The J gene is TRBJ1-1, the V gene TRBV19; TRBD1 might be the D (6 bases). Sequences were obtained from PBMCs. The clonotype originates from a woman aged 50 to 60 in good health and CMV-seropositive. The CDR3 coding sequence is TGTGCCAGTAGTATAGAAGGGGGCACTGAAGCTTTCTTT. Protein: CASSIEGGTEAFF.